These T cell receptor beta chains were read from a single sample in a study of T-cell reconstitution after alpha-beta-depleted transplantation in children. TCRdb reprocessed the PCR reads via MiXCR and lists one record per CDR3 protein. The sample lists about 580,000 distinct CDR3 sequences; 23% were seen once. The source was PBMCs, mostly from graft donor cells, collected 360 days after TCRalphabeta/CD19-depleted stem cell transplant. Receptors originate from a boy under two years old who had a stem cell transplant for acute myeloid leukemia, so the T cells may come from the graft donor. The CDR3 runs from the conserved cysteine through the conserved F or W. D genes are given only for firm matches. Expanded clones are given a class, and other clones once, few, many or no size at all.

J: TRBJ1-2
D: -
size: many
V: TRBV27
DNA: TGTGCCAGCAGTAATGGCCGGGGCTACACCTTC
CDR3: CASSNGRGYTF

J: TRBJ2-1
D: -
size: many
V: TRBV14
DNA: TGTGCCAGCAGCCAAGCCCTTGGGACTTACCAGGATGAGCAGTTCTTC
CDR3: CASSQALGTYQDEQFF

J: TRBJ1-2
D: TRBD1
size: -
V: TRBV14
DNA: TGTGCCAGCAGCCAAAGGGACAGCGGACTTCACTATGGCTACACCTTC
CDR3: CASSQRDSGLHYGYTF

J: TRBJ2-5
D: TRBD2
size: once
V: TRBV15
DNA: TGTGCCACCAGCAGAGATCGGGAGGCCAGTCTAAGAGCCCAGTACTTC
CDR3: CATSRDREASLRAQYF

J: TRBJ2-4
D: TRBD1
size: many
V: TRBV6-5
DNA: TGTGCCAGCAGTTCCCTGGGTTGGGGACAGGGGAGTTCGAGCCTTCAGTACTTC
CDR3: CASSSLGWGQGSSSLQYF

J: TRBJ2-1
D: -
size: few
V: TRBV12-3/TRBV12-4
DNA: TGTGCCAGCAGTTTGAGACAGAACAATGAGCAGTTCTTC
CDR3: CASSLRQNNEQFF

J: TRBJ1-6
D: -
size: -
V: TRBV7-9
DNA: TGTGCCAGCAGCTTAACAGGGATACGGGTGACCCTCCACTTT
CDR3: CASSLTGIRVTLHF

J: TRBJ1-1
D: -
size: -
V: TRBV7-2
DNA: TGTGCCAGCAGCTTAGGACATACCTTTGCTGAAGATTTCTTT
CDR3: CASSLGHTFAEDFF

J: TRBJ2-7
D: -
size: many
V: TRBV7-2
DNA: TGTGCCAGCAGCTTAGCTCAGGGATCCCCTACTTACGAGCAGTACTTC
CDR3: CASSLAQGSPTYEQYF

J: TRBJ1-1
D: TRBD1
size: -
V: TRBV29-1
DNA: TGCAGCGTGGGGACAGGGGATACGAACACTGAAGCTTTCTTT
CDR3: CSVGTGDTNTEAFF

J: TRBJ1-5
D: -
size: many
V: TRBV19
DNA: TGTGCCAGTAGTATCCAGGCAAATAGCAATCAGCCCCAGCATTTT
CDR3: CASSIQANSNQPQHF

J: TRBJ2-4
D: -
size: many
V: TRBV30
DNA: TGTGCCTGGAGTAAACCCGATGGGAACATTCAGTACTTC
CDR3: CAWSKPDGNIQYF

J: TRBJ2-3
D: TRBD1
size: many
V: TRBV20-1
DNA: TGCAGTGCTAGTAGGACAGGGTTTTCAGATACGCAGTATTTT
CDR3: CSASRTGFSDTQYF

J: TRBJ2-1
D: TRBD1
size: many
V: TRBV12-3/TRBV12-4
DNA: TGTGCCAGCAGCCCGACAGGGAATGAGCAGTTCTTC
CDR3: CASSPTGNEQFF

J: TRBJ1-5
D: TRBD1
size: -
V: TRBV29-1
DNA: TGCAGCGTTGTAGAGACCGGGACAGGTAGCAATCAGCCCCAGCATTTT
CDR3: CSVVETGTGSNQPQHF

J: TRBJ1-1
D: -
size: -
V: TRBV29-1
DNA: TGCAGCGTTGTATTCGGCGAGAGTAGTGAAGCTTTCTTT
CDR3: CSVVFGESSEAFF

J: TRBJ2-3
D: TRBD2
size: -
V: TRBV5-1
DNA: TGCGCCAGCAGCATACAGACTAGCGAGGGAACAGATACGCAGTATTTT
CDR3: CASSIQTSEGTDTQYF

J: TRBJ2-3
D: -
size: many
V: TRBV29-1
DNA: TGCAGCGTTGATCTCCAGATAGGTACAGATACGCAGTATTTT
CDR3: CSVDLQIGTDTQYF

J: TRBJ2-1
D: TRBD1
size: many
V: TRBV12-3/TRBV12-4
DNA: TGTGCCAGCAGTTTCGGAGGGGGACAGGGGCCCTACAATGAGCAGTTCTTC
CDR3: CASSFGGGQGPYNEQFF

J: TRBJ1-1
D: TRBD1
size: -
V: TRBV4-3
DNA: TGCGCCAGCAGCCAAGATTGGAGGACAGGGGCTGGGAACACTGAAGCTTTCTTT
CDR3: CASSQDWRTGAGNTEAFF

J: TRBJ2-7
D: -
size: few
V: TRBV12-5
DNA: TGTGCTAGTGGTACGGACAGATCCCACGAGCAGTACTTC
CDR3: CASGTDRSHEQYF

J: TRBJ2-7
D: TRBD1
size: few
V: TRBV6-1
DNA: TGTGCCAGCAGCAGGTTGACAGGGGCGCCCTACGAGCAGTACTTC
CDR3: CASSRLTGAPYEQYF

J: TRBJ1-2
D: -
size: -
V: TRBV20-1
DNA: TGCAGTGCTAGAGCTCCAGGAGTGAATGGCTACACCTTC
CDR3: CSARAPGVNGYTF

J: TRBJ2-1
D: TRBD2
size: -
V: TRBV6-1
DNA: TGTGCCAGCAGTGATAATAGCGGGGGGGCCAATGAGCAGTTCTTC
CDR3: CASSDNSGGANEQFF

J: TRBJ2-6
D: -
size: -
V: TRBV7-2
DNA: TGTGCCAGCAGCCCCGAGTTACGGGCCAACGTCCTGACTTTC
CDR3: CASSPELRANVLTF

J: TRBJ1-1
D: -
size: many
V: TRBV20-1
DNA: TGCAGTGCACCGGATAGGACGAGAGGGACTGAAGCTTTCTTT
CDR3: CSAPDRTRGTEAFF

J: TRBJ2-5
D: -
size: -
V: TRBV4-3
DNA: TGCGCCAGCAGCCAAGTCTGGGGGGGGCCGATGCAGGTGGAGACCCAGTACTTC
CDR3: CASSQVWGGPMQVETQYF

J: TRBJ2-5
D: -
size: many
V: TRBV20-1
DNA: TGCAGTGCTAGAGATAGGGACCAAGAGACCCAGTACTTC
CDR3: CSARDRDQETQYF

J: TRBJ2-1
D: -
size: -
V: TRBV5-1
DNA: TGCGCCAGCAGCGGGTATAGCGGCAGCTCCTACAATGAGCAGTTCTTC
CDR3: CASSGYSGSSYNEQFF